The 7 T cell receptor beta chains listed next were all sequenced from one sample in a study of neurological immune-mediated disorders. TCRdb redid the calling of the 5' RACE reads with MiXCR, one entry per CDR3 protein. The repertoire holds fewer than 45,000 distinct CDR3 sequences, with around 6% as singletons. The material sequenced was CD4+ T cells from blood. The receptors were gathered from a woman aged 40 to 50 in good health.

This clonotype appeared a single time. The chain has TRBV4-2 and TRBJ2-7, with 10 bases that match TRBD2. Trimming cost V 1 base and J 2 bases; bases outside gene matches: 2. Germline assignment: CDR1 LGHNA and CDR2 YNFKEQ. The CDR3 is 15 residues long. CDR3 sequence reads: CASSQGTSGAYEQYF. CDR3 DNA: TGTGCCAGCAGCCAAGGCACTAGCGGGGCCTACGAGCAGTACTTC.

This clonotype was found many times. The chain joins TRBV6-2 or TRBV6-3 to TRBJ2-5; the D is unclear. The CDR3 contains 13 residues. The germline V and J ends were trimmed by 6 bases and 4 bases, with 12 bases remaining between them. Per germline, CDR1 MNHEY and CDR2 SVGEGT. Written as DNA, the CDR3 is TGTGCCAGCAGGAAAGTGGCTTTAGAGACCCAGTACTTC. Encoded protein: CASRKVALETQYF.

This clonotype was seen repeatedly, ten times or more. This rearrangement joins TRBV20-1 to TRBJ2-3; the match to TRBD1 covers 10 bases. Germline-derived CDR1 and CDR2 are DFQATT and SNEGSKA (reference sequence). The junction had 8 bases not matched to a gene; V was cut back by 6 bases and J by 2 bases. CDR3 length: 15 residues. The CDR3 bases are TGCAGTGCGGCCGGGACAGGGGCGACCACAGATACGCAGTATTTT. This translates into CSAAGTGATTDTQYF.

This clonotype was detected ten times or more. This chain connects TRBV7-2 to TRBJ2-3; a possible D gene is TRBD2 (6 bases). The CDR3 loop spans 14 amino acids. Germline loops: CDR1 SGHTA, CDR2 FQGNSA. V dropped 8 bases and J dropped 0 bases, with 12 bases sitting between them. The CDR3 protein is CASLPSASTDTQYF. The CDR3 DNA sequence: TGTGCCAGCCTCCCTAGCGCAAGCACAGATACGCAGTATTTT.

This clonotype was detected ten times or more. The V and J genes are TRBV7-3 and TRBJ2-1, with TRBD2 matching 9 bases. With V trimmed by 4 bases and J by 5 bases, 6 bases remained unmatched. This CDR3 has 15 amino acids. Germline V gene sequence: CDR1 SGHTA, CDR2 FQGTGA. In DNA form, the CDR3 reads TGTGCCAGCAGCTCTCTAGCGGGAAGGAACAATGAGCAGTTCTTC. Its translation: CASSSLAGRNNEQFF. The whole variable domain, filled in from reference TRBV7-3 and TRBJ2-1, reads GAGVSQTPSNKVTEKGKYVELRCDPISGHTALYWYRQSLGQGPEFLIYFQGTGAADDSGLPNDRFFAVRPEGSVSTLKIQRTERGDSAVYLCASSSLAGRNNEQFFGPGTRLTVL.

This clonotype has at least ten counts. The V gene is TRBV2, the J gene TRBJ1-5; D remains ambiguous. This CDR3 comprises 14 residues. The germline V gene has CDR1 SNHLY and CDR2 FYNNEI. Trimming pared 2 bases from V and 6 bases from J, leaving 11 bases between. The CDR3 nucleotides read TGTGCCAGCAGTGAATTAGGGTACGGTCAGCCCCAGCATTTT. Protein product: CASSELGYGQPQHF.

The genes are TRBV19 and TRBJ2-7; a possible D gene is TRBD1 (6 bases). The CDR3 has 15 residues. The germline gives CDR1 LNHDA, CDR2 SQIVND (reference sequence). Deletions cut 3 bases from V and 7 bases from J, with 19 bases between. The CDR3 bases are TGTGCCAGTAGTATTCGAGCACAGGGTGCAGGAGAGCAGTACTTC. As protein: CASSIRAQGAGEQYF.